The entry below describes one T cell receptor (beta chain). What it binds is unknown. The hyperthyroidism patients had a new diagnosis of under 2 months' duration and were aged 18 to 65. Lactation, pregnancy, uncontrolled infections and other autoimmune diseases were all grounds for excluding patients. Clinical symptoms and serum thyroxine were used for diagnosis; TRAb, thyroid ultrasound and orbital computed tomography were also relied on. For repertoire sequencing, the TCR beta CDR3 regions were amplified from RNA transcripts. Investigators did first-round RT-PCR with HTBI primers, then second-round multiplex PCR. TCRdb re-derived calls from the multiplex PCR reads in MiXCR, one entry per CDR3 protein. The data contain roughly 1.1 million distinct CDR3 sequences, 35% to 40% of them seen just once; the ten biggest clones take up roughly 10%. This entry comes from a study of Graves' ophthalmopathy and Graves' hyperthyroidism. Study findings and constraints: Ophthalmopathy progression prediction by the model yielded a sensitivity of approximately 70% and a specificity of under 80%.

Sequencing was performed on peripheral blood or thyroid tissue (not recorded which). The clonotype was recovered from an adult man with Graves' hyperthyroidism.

CDR3: CASSFTSDLSYEQYF. The CDR3 coding sequence is TGTGCCAGCAGTTTTACATCGGACCTATCCTACGAGCAGTACTTC. V is TRBV5-6 and J is TRBJ2-7; D not resolved. This CDR3 has 15 amino acids. Between the trimmed V and J ends, which lost 5 bases and 1 base, there was a span of 16 bases. Germline CDR1 SGHDT, CDR2 YYEEEE.